This T cell receptor beta chain appears in the sequencing data of a study of blood T cell repertoires in COVID-19 (dated by TCRdb to the early 2020s). Some background on the complete study: Collaborator samples came from the United States, Italy and Spain and covered acute and convalescent phases of COVID-19. Where available, HLA class I and class II types were obtained from metadata supplied by the sample provider rather than from assay-based typing. Samples were obtained from the ongoing ImmuneRACE study (first 160 participants) and from 1,000 to 1,500 subjects provided by 6 global collaborators. The repertoires were released in a freely available public database intended as a resource for research on the immune response to SARS-CoV-2. The material from the prospective study consisted of cDNA or gDNA derived from T cells, B-cell-depleted T cells, or PBMCs. Subjects who had been exposed to COVID-19, were actively infected with it, or had recovered from it provided the deeply sampled blood TCRbeta repertoires that made up the dataset. The sample metadata nearly always contained a de-identified subject ID, COVID-19 status, age in years and sex.

The collaborating institutions used their own protocols to collect whole blood in K2EDTA tubes. For TCRbeta analysis, collaborator samples were shipped as frozen whole blood, as isolated PBMCs, or as DNA extracted from either sample type. The immunoSEQ Assay, a bias-controlled multiplex PCR, was used to amplify TCRbeta CDR3 regions from genomic DNA. The authors' analysis ran thus. Within the assay, amplification of reference gene primers was used to estimate how many nucleated cells each sample contained. To quantify the absolute abundance of each unique TCRbeta CDR3 rearrangement, sequence reads were collapsed and filtered. For each sample, productive Simpson clonality was calculated as the square root of Simpson's diversity index over productive rearrangements. TCRdb took over this immuneACCESS table, retaining in-frame rearrangements with V and J assigned. Such tables are incomplete; in checked studies, under half of the missing clones stem from an unresolved V gene, and the remainder is unexplained. V and J calls and clone size are those listed in that table; D and trimming were worked out from the DNA. For this sample the table gives roughly 200,000 clones, of which 80% to 85% were detected only once. In total, the top ten clones hold roughly a fifth of the sample.

The investigation overall reported the following: The quantity of clinical and demographic metadata differed by source and by participant and was supplied without curation.

Details on this clone: Its antigen target is currently unknown. No quality values exist for individual bases; no much larger clone is one base distant.

Measured from the cysteine to the phenylalanine, the CDR3 is 14 residues long. Only the CDR3 portion is preserved as DNA: 42 bases, with reading frame beginning at the first base. The trim is 0 bases for V and 6 bases for J, with a gap of 9 bases between the germline ends. Based on the germline V gene (reference sequence), the CDR1 and CDR2 sequences are LGHDT and YNNKEL. Material for sequencing was peripheral blood. This chain is built from TRBV3-1 (or the pseudogene TRBV3-2) and TRBJ2-1; the D gene is possibly TRBD1, with 6 bases matching. This TCR was recovered from a human donor in a cohort sampled during active COVID-19. The DNA is TGTGCCAGCAGCCAAGATGTCAGGGGCAATGAGCAGTTCTTC. It specifies CASSQDVRGNEQFF.